This TCR beta chain was observed in a study of T cells after yellow fever vaccination. As concerns this clonotype: Its matching antigen is unknown.

General study results and limits: After the booster, over 95% of CD4 and more than 85% of CD8 primary-response clones were re-detected.

A universal primer site and UMIs were added as TCR cDNA was made by 5'RACE template switching. TCRdb re-called the 5' RACE reads through MiXCR, storing one row per CDR3 protein. The repertoire holds some 300,000 distinct CDR3 sequences, 8.5% to 10% seen once, with over 3% in the top ten. With V trimmed by 3 bases and J by 3 bases, 6 bases remained unmatched. CDR3 length: 16 residues. Germline values: CDR1 KGHDR, CDR2 SFDVKD. Sequenced material: CD4+ T cells sorted from PBMCs, taken 5 days after the yellow fever booster vaccination. The chain links TRBV24-1 to TRBJ1-5; 8 nucleotides align to TRBD1. The origin of this receptor is a man between 18 and 35 years old who received the YFV17D yellow fever vaccine. CDR3 in DNA: TGTGCCACCAGTGATGGGACAGGAGGGAACAATCAGCCCCAGCATTTT. This codes for CATSDGTGGNNQPQHF.